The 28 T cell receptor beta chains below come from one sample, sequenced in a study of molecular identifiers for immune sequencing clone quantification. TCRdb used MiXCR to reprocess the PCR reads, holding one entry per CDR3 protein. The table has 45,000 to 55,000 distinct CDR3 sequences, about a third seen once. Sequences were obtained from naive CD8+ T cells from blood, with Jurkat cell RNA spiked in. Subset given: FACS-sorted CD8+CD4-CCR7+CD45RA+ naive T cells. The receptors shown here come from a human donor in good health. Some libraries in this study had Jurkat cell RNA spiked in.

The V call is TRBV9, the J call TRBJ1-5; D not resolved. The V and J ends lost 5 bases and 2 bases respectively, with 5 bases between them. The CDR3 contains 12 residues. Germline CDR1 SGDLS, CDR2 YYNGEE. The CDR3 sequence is CASSQGNQPQHF. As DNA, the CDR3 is TGTGCCAGCAGTCAAGGCAATCAGCCCCAGCATTTT.

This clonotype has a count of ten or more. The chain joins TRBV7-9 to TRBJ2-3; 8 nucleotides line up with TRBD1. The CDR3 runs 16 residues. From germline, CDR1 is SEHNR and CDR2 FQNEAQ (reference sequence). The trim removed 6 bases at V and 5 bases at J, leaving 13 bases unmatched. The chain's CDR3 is CASSIIGTGPVDTQYF. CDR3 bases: TGTGCCAGCAGTATCATTGGGACAGGTCCGGTAGATACGCAGTATTTT.

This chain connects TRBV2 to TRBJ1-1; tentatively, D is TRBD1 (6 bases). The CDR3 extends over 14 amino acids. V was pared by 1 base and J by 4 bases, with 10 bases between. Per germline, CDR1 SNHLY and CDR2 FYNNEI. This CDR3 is CASSEGTVGTEAFF. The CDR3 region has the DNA TGTGCCAGCAGTGAAGGGACAGTTGGCACTGAAGCTTTCTTT.

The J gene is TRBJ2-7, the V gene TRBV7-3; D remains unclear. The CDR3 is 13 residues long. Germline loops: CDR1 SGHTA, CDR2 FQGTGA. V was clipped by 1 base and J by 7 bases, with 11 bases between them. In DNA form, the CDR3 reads TGTGCCAGCAGCTTAATCACCGGTGGGGAGCAGTACTTC. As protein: CASSLITGGEQYF.

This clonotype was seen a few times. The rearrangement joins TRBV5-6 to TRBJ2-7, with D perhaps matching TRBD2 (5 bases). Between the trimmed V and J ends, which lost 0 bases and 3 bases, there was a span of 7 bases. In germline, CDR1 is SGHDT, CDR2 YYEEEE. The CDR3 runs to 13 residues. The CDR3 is CASSLVGDYEQYF. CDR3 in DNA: TGTGCCAGCAGCTTGGTCGGGGACTACGAGCAGTACTTC.

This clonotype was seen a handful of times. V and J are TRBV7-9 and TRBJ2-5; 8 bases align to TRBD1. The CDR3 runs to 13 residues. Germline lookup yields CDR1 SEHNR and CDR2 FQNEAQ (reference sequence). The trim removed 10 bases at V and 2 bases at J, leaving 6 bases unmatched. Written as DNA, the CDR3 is TGTGCCACGACAGGGGTATTGCAAGAGACCCAGTACTTC. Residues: CATTGVLQETQYF.

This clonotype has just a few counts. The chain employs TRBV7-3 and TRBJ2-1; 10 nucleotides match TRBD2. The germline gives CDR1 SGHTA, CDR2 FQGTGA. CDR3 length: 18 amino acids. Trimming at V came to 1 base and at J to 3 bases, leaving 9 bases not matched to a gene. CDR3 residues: CASSLNPRLAGLYNEQFF. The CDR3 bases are TGTGCCAGCAGCTTAAACCCCCGACTAGCGGGTCTCTACAATGAGCAGTTCTTC.

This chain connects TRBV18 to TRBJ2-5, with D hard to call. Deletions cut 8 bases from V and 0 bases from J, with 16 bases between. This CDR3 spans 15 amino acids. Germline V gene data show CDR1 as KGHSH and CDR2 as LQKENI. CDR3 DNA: TGTGCCAGCACACAACCGACGGGCTACCAAGAGACCCAGTACTTC. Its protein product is CASTQPTGYQETQYF.

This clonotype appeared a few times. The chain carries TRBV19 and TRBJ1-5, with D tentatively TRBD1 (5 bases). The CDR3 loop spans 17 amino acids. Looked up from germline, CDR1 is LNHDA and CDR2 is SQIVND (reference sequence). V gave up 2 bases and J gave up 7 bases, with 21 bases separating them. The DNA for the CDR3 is TGTGCCAGTAGTATACTTTTGCGGGGCCAAAGTAACCAGCCCCAGCATTTT. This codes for CASSILLRGQSNQPQHF.

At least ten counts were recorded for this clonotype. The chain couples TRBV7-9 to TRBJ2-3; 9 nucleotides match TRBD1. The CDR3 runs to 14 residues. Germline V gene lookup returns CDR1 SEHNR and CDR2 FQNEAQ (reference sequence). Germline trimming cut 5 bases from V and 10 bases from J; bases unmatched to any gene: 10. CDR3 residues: CASSTGQGGWAQYF. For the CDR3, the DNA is TGTGCCAGCAGCACGGGACAGGGCGGATGGGCGCAGTATTTT.

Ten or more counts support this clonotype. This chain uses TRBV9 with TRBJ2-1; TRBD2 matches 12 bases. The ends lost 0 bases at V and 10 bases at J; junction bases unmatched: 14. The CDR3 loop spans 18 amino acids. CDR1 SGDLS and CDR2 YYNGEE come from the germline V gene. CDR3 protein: CASSVVPSGRDRAREQFF. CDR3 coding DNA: TGTGCCAGCAGCGTAGTCCCTAGCGGGAGGGATAGGGCCCGAGAGCAGTTCTTC.

The CDR3 spells CASSHERAGANVLTF. CDR3 sequence (DNA): TGTGCCAGCAGCCATGAACGCGCTGGGGCCAACGTCCTGACTTTC. V usage is TRBV7-6 and J usage is TRBJ2-6; D not resolved. CDR1 is SGHVS and CDR2 is FNYEAQ in the germline V gene. Trimming removed 5 bases from V and 2 bases from J, with 10 bases in between. CDR3 length equals 15 residues. The entire variable domain, with the rest obtained from reference TRBV7-6 and TRBJ2-6, is as follows: GAGVSQSPRYKVTKRGQDVALRCDPISGHVSLYWYRQALGQGPEFLTYFNYEAQQDKSGLPNDRFSAERPEGSISTLTIQRTEQRDSAMYRCASSHERAGANVLTFGAGSRLTVL.

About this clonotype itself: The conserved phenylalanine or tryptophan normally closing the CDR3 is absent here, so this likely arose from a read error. CDR3 sequence reads: CASSPLTEAFI. CDR3 coding DNA: TGTGCCAGCAGTCCCCTCACTGAAGCTTTCATT. V gene TRBV6-6 combines with J gene TRBJ1-1; D is ambiguous. This CDR3 spans 11 amino acids. Trimming left V 5 bases short and J 4 bases short, with 5 bases between. The germline V gene has CDR1 MNHNY and CDR2 SVGAGI (reference sequence).

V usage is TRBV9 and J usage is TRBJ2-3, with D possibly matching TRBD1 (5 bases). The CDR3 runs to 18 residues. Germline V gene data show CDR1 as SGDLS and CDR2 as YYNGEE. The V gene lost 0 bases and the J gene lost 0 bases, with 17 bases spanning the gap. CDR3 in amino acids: CASSVGGGGTSSTDTQYF. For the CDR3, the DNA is TGTGCCAGCAGCGTAGGGGGCGGCGGAACTTCTAGCACAGATACGCAGTATTTT.

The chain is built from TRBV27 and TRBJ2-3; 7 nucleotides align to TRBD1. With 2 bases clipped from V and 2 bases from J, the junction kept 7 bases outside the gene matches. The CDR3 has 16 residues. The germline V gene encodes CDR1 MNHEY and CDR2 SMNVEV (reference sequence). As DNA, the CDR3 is TGTGCCAGCAGTTTAACTTCCGGGACAGCCACAGATACGCAGTATTTT. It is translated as CASSLTSGTATDTQYF.

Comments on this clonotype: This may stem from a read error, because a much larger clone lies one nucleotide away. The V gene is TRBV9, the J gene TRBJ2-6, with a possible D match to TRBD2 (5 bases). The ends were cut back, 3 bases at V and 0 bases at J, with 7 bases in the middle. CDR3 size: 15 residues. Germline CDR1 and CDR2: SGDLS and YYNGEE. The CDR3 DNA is TGTGCCAGCAGCGGACGGGGCTCTGGGGCCAACGTCCTGACTTTC. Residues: CASSGRGSGANVLTF.

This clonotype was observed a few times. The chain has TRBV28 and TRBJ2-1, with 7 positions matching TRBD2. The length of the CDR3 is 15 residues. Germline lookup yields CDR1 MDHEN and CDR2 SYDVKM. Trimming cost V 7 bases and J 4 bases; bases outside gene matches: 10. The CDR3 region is CASTAGVPDYNEQFF. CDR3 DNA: TGTGCCAGCACCGCGGGAGTCCCCGATTACAATGAGCAGTTCTTC.

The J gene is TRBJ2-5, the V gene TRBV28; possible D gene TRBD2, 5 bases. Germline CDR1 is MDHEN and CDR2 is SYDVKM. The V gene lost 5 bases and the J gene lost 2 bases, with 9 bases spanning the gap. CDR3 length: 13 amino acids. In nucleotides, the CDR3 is TGTGCCAGCAGTATAGGACTGCAAGAGACCCAGTACTTC. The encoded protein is CASSIGLQETQYF.

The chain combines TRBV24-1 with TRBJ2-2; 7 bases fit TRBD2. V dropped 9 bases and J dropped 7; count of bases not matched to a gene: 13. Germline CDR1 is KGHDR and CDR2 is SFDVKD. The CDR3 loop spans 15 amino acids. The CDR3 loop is CATWGGGGRGGELFF. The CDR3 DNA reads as TGTGCCACCTGGGGGGGTGGCGGAAGAGGCGGGGAGCTGTTTTTT.

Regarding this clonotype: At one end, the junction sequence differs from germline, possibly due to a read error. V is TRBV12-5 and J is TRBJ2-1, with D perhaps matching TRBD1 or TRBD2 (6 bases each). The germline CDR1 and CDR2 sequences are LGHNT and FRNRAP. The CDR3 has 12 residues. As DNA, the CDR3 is TGTGCTAGCGGTTGGGGGGCCGGGTCGCAGTTCTTC. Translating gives CASGWGAGSQFF.

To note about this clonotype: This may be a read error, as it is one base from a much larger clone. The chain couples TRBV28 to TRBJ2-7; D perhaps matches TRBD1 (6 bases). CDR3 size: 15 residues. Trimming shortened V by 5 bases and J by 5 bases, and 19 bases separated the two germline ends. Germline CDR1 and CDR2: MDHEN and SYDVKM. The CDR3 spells CASSAHPGVRNEQYF. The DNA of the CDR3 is TGTGCCAGCAGTGCTCATCCAGGGGTCCGGAACGAGCAGTACTTC.

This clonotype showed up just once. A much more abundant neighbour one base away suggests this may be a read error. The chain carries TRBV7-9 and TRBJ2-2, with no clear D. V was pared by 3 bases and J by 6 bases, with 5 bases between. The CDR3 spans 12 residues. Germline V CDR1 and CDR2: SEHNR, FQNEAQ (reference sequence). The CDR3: CASSFVPGELFF. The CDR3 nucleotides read TGTGCCAGCAGCTTCGTCCCCGGGGAGCTGTTTTTT.

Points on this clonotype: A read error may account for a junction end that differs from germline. CDR3 DNA sequence: TGTGCCTGCAGTTTAACAGGGAGCTATGGCTACACCTTC. Its protein is CACSLTGSYGYTF. The genes are TRBV27 and TRBJ1-2, with a tentative D call TRBD1 (6 bases). The CDR3 has 13 amino acids. Germline V lookup: CDR1 MNHEY, CDR2 SMNVEV (reference sequence).

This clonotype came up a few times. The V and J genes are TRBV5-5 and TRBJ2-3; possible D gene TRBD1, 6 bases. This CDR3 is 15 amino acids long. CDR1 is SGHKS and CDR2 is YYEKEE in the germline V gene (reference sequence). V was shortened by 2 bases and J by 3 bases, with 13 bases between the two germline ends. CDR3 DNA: TGTGCCAGCAGCTTCACAGGGATCTGGACAGATACGCAGTATTTT. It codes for CASSFTGIWTDTQYF.

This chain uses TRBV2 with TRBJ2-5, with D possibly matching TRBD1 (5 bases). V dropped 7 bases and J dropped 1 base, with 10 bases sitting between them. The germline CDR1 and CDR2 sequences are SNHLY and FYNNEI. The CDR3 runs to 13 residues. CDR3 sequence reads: CASKYDSQETQYF. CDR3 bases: TGTGCCAGCAAGTACGACAGCCAAGAGACCCAGTACTTC.

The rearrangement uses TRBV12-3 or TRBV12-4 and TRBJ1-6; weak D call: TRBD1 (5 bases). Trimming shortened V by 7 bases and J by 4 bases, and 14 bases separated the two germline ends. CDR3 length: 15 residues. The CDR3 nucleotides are TGTGCCAGCATCCTCGACCGGGGGTATAATTCACCCCTCCACTTT. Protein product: CASILDRGYNSPLHF.

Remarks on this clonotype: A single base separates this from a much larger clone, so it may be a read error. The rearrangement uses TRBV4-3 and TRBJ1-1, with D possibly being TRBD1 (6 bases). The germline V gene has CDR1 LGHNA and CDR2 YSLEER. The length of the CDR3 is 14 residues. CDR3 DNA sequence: TGCGCCAGCAGCCAAGTACTAGGGGGAGCTGAAGCTTACTTT. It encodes CASSQVLGGAEAYF.

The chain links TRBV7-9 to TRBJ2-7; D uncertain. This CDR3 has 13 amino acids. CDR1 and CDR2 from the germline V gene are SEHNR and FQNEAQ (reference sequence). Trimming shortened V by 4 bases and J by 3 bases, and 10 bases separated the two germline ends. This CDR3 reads CASSSPRHYEQYF. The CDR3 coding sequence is TGTGCCAGCAGCTCACCCCGGCACTACGAGCAGTACTTC.